The clone carrying this T cell receptor beta chain appeared a single time. Its matching antigen is unknown. Germline CDR1 is SGHKS and CDR2 is YYEKEE (reference sequence). CDR3 size: 15 residues. The V gene lost 3 bases and the J gene lost 5 bases, with 17 bases spanning the gap. It was with 60 Vbeta and 13 Jbeta primers that the PCR ran. TCRdb's copy holds only in-frame clones and misses some; the assay was immunoSEQ multiplex PCR. The data contain about 200,000 clones, around 81% of them singletons. The record originates from a study of cytomegalovirus exposure and HLA in healthy donors. General study points: Compared with the roughly 730-donor mean, an Asian-associated ancestry cluster reportedly had fewer N-insertions, according to a later analysis.

This sequence originates from a man between 18 and 35 years old in good health and CMV-seronegative. This chain links TRBV5-5 with TRBJ2-5, with D possibly matching TRBD1 (5 bases). The specimen was PBMCs. CDR3 sequence (DNA): TGTGCCAGCAGCTCATTTGGACAAATGGGGGAGACCCAGTACTTC. Amino acid sequence: CASSSFGQMGETQYF.